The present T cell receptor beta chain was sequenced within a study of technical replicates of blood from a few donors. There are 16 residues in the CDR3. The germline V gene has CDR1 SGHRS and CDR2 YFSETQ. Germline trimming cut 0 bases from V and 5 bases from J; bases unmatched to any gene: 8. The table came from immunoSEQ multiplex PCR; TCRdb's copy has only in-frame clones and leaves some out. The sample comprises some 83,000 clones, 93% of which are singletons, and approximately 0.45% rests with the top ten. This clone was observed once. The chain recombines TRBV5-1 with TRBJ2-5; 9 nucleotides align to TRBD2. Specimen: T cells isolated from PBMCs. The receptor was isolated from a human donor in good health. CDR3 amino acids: CASSLALAGVGETQYF. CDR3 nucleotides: TGCGCCAGCAGCTTGGCTTTAGCGGGAGTTGGGGAGACCCAGTACTTC.